These 27 T cell receptor beta chains were all obtained from the same sample, sequenced in a study of response to subunit inactivated influenza vaccine. TCRdb ran MiXCR on the RT-PCR reads and lists one entry per CDR3 protein. The sample shows 400,000 to 650,000 distinct CDR3 sequences, around 7.7% of them seen only once. Sequenced here: PBMCs from blood, sampled about 23 months after vaccination. These receptors originate from a man aged 45 to 70 who received an inactivated influenza vaccine.

The chain joins TRBV7-2 to TRBJ1-1; perhaps TRBD1 as D (5 bases). Trimming cost V 1 base and J 0 bases, with 12 bases left between them. The CDR3 has 16 residues. The germline V gene encodes CDR1 SGHTA and CDR2 FQGNSA. This chain's CDR3 is CASSLEGQLVNTEAFF. The CDR3 region has the DNA TGTGCCAGCAGCTTAGAGGGGCAACTCGTGAACACTGAAGCTTTCTTT.

This clonotype was recorded many times. The V and J genes are TRBV10-3 and TRBJ2-2, with 9 bases lining up with TRBD1. CDR1 and CDR2 from the germline V gene are ENHRY and SYGVKD. CDR3 size: 15 residues. The junction had 8 bases not matched to a gene; V was cut back by 9 bases and J by 3 bases. The CDR3 sequence: CAIADRGGYTGELFF. The DNA of the CDR3 is TGTGCCATTGCGGACAGGGGAGGGTACACCGGGGAGCTGTTTTTT.

This clonotype appeared a few times. The rearrangement uses TRBV9 and TRBJ2-7; D is possibly TRBD1 or TRBD2 (5 bases each). CDR1 and CDR2 (germline): SGDLS, YYNGEE. V lost 0 bases to trimming and J lost 2 bases, with 12 bases between them. CDR3 size: 15 residues. The CDR3 region is CASSVGLMGAYEQYF. DNA of the CDR3: TGTGCCAGCAGCGTAGGTTTGATGGGGGCCTACGAGCAGTACTTC.

The rearrangement uses TRBV29-1 and TRBJ2-7, with D uncertain. The CDR3 sequence is 12 residues long. With 4 bases removed from V and 7 bases from J, the gap between germline ends came to 14 bases. Germline CDR1 reads SQVTM; CDR2 reads ANQGSEA. The CDR3 spells CSVVPTLREQYF. CDR3 nucleotide sequence: TGCAGCGTTGTACCGACGTTGAGGGAGCAGTACTTC.

This chain joins TRBV6-6 and TRBJ1-2; the D is unclear. Trimming pared 5 bases from V and 7 bases from J, leaving 14 bases between. The CDR3 is 13 residues long. CDR1 MNHNY and CDR2 SVGAGI come from the germline V gene (reference sequence). The CDR3 loop reads CASSPPDVSGYTF. CDR3 DNA: TGTGCCAGCAGTCCCCCGGACGTTAGTGGCTACACCTTC.

The chain employs TRBV7-9 and TRBJ2-3; the match to TRBD2 covers 7 bases. CDR3 length equals 17 residues. J gave up 4 bases and V 4 bases, and 14 bases lay outside the gene matches. Germline V CDR1 and CDR2: SEHNR, FQNEAQ (reference sequence). The CDR3: CASSWGGLSGLADTQYF. The CDR3 nucleotides are TGTGCCAGCAGCTGGGGGGGTCTAAGCGGATTAGCAGATACGCAGTATTTT. Drawing the rest from reference TRBV7-9 and TRBJ2-3, the complete variable domain is DTGVSQNPRHKITKRGQNVTFRCDPISEHNRLYWYRQTLGQGPEFLTYFQNEAQLEKSRLLSDRFSAERPKGSFSTLEIQRTEQGDSAMYLCASSWGGLSGLADTQYFGPGTRLTVL.

This clonotype appeared many times. The J gene is TRBJ2-7, the V gene TRBV3-1, with a weak D call TRBD2 (5 bases). Germline V lookup: CDR1 LGHDT, CDR2 YNNKEL (reference sequence). V was shortened by 4 bases and J by 0 bases, with 10 bases between the two germline ends. The CDR3 is 14 residues long. The CDR3 nucleotides are TGTGCCAGCAGCCGTGAGGGATCCTCCTACGAGCAGTACTTC. This gives the protein CASSREGSSYEQYF.

This clonotype was detected many times. The chain combines TRBV5-1 with TRBJ2-7; weak D call: TRBD1 (7 bases). Trimming took 4 bases from V and 3 from J, leaving 17 bases between them. The CDR3 extends over 15 amino acids. Germline-derived CDR1 and CDR2 are SGHRS and YFSETQ. CDR3 sequence: CASSLRAGQLYEQYF. The CDR3 DNA follows: TGCGCCAGCAGCCTGAGGGCGGGACAGCTCTACGAGCAGTACTTC.

This clonotype has just a few counts. V is TRBV12-3 or TRBV12-4 and J is TRBJ2-2, with D perhaps matching TRBD1 (6 bases). Trimming cost V 5 bases and J 5 bases, with 15 bases left between them. The CDR3 is 15 residues long. The CDR3 region is CASSLTGWGTGELFF. CDR3 in DNA: TGTGCCAGCAGTCTGACAGGTTGGGGTACCGGGGAGCTGTTTTTT.

This clonotype was found a few times. V gene TRBV5-1 combines with J gene TRBJ1-1, with 7 bases that match TRBD1. Germline V gene sequence: CDR1 SGHRS, CDR2 YFSETQ. The CDR3 consists of 14 residues. Trimming at V came to 4 bases and at J to 4 bases, leaving 7 bases not matched to a gene. This CDR3 is CASSRDSPSTEAFF. The CDR3 coding sequence is TGCGCCAGCAGCCGGGACAGCCCGAGCACTGAAGCTTTCTTT. Together with reference TRBV5-1 and TRBJ1-1, the CDR3 gives the full variable domain: KAGVTQTPRYLIKTRGQQVTLSCSPISGHRSVSWYQQTPGQGLQFLFEYFSETQRNKGNFPGRFSGRQFSNSRSEMNVSTLELGDSALYLCASSRDSPSTEAFFGQGTRLTVV.

There are a few counts of this clonotype. The CDR3 region is CASSLVSGFGETQYF. CDR3 sequence (DNA): TGCGCCAGCAGCCTCGTTTCGGGATTTGGAGAGACCCAGTACTTC. V usage is TRBV4-1 and J usage is TRBJ2-5, with D possibly TRBD2 on 5 matching bases. The CDR3 loop spans 15 amino acids. Trimming left V 4 bases short and J 4 bases short, with 16 bases between. Germline V gene data show CDR1 as MGHRA and CDR2 as YSYEKL.

This clonotype was counted between two and nine times. The chain couples TRBV20-1 to TRBJ2-1; D is unresolved. V lost 3 bases, J lost 0 bases, and 15 bases lay in between. In germline, CDR1 is DFQATT, CDR2 SNEGSKA (reference sequence). The length of the CDR3 is 16 residues. The CDR3 sequence is CSASTTPRSSYNEQFF. For the CDR3, the DNA is TGCAGTGCTAGCACGACTCCTCGGAGCTCCTACAATGAGCAGTTCTTC.

This rearrangement joins TRBV7-2 to TRBJ1-1; D uncertain. The CDR3 extends over 14 amino acids. V was trimmed by 5 bases and J by 2 bases, leaving 12 bases between them. Per the germline V gene, CDR1 is SGHTA and CDR2 is FQGNSA. CDR3 coding DNA: TGTGCCAGCAGCCCTCTTTTACCAAACACTGAAGCTTTCTTT. Its protein is CASSPLLPNTEAFF.

V usage is TRBV4-1 and J usage is TRBJ2-5; no reliable D call. This CDR3 has 14 residues. The germline V gene encodes CDR1 MGHRA and CDR2 YSYEKL. Trimming cost V 2 bases and J 1 base, with 8 bases left between them. The CDR3 nucleotides are TGCGCCAGCAGCCAACTAGGGCTCCAAGAGACCCAGTACTTC. Its protein product is CASSQLGLQETQYF.

This CDR3 reads CASSVGSRGTGELFF. CDR3 DNA: TGTGCCAGCAGCGTAGGATCTCGGGGCACCGGGGAGCTGTTTTTT. This chain links TRBV9 with TRBJ2-2; possibly TRBD2 for D (5 bases). The CDR3 is 15 amino acids. Germline-derived CDR1 and CDR2 are SGDLS and YYNGEE. V was cut by 0 bases and J by 4 bases, with 10 bases left in between. Full variable domain (rest looked up from reference TRBV9 and TRBJ2-2): DSGVTQTPKHLITATGQRVTLRCSPRSGDLSVYWYQQSLDQGLQFLIQYYNGEERAKGNILERFSAQQFPDLHSELNLSSLELGDSALYFCASSVGSRGTGELFFGEGSRLTVL.

This clonotype was detected a few times. The rearrangement joins TRBV12-3 or TRBV12-4 to TRBJ2-7; unclear D gene. Trimming left V 6 bases short and J 2 bases short, with 14 bases between. This CDR3 is built from 14 residues. The CDR3 protein is CASSRKGITYEQYF. The CDR3 nucleotides are TGTGCCAGCAGCCGGAAGGGAATCACCTACGAGCAGTACTTC.

Ten or more counts support this clonotype. The CDR3 DNA reads as TGCAGTGCTAGTTGGACTAGTCAAAACATTCAGTACTTC. It codes for CSASWTSQNIQYF. The V call is TRBV20-1, the J call TRBJ2-4, with 7 bases lining up with TRBD2. The V gene's germline CDR1 is DFQATT and CDR2 SNEGSKA (reference sequence). This CDR3 has 13 amino acids. V lost 3 bases and J lost 5; bases outside the gene matches: 4.

The J gene is TRBJ2-3, the V gene TRBV5-5, with unresolved D. Deletions cut 0 bases from V and 2 bases from J, with 7 bases between. CDR3 size: 14 residues. Germline CDR1 is SGHKS and CDR2 is YYEKEE (reference sequence). This chain's CDR3 is CASSLASVTDTQYF. The CDR3 DNA follows: TGTGCCAGCAGCTTGGCTTCCGTCACAGATACGCAGTATTTT.

This clonotype occurred many times. The chain links TRBV20-1 to TRBJ2-1; 9 nucleotides agree with TRBD2. V gave up 6 bases and J gave up 8 bases; unmatched junction bases: 14. The CDR3 runs 15 residues. CDR1 is DFQATT, CDR2 SNEGSKA, per germline (reference sequence). The CDR3 reads CSALIAGALRHEQFF. CDR3 nucleotides: TGCAGTGCCCTAATAGCGGGAGCCCTGCGGCATGAGCAGTTCTTC.

Ten or more counts support this clonotype. V usage is TRBV5-1 and J usage is TRBJ2-7; 7 bases match TRBD2. This CDR3 region has 15 residues. The ends lost 3 bases at V and 7 bases at J; junction bases unmatched: 13. The germline CDR1 and CDR2 sequences are SGHRS and YFSETQ. CDR3 sequence reads: CASSSAGLETGEQYF. CDR3 nucleotides: TGCGCCAGCAGCTCAGCGGGGCTAGAAACGGGTGAGCAGTACTTC.

The rearrangement joins TRBV6-1 to TRBJ1-1, with TRBD1 matching over 7 bases. The CDR3 spans 14 residues. In germline, CDR1 is MNHNS, CDR2 SASEGT. V was clipped by 5 bases and J by 3 bases; unmatched bases: 6. In DNA form, the CDR3 reads TGTGCCAGCAGTCTGACAGGGACGGACACTGAAGCTTTCTTT. It is translated as CASSLTGTDTEAFF.

The chain has TRBV28 and TRBJ2-5, with D maybe TRBD1 (8 bases). This CDR3 has 15 amino acids. V gave up 6 bases and J gave up 4 bases, with 18 bases separating them. CDR1 is MDHEN and CDR2 is SYDVKM in the germline V gene. The CDR3 sequence: CASRGTTGGGETQYF. The CDR3 nucleotides read TGTGCCAGCAGGGGGACCACAGGGGGGGGAGAGACCCAGTACTTC. The full variable domain, completed using reference TRBV28 and TRBJ2-5, is DVKVTQSSRYLVKRTGEKVFLECVQDMDHENMFWYRQDPGLGLRLIYFSYDVKMKEKGDIPEGYSVSREKKERFSLILESASTNQTSMYLCASRGTTGGGETQYFGPGTRLLVL.

This clonotype was seen repeatedly, ten times or more. This chain connects TRBV5-6 to TRBJ1-6; D remains ambiguous. Looked up from germline, CDR1 is SGHDT and CDR2 is YYEEEE. The length of the CDR3 is 14 residues. Trimming shortened V by 1 base and J by 8 bases, and 10 bases separated the two germline ends. The CDR3 sequence is CASSLTGGDSPLHF. CDR3 DNA sequence: TGTGCCAGCAGCTTGACGGGTGGGGATTCACCCCTCCACTTT.

The V and J genes are TRBV29-1 and TRBJ2-7; the D gene is possibly TRBD2 (5 bases). CDR3 length: 11 residues. V was cut by 8 bases and J by 5 bases, with 13 bases left in between. Germline CDR1 and CDR2: SQVTM and ANQGSEA. CDR3 amino acids: CSTGGSHEQYF. The CDR3 DNA follows: TGCAGCACCGGCGGGTCCCACGAGCAGTACTTC.

The chain uses TRBV5-5 and TRBJ1-2; D gene uncertain. This CDR3 comprises 14 residues. The germline V gene encodes CDR1 SGHKS and CDR2 YYEKEE (reference sequence). Trimming took off 0 bases at V and 4 bases at J, with 10 bases between the two ends. The CDR3 nucleotides are TGTGCCAGCAGCTTGGGGATAATGCCCTATGGCTACACCTTC. Protein sequence: CASSLGIMPYGYTF.

Ten or more counts support this clonotype. This chain connects TRBV6-1 to TRBJ2-5, with TRBD1 as a possible D gene (7 bases). V dropped 6 bases and J dropped 0 bases, with 17 bases sitting between them. The length of the CDR3 is 16 residues. Germline-derived CDR1 and CDR2 are MNHNS and SASEGT. The CDR3 spells CASREGQWIDQETQYF. DNA for the CDR3: TGTGCCAGCAGGGAGGGACAGTGGATAGACCAAGAGACCCAGTACTTC.

This clonotype was seen a handful of times. V is TRBV20-1 and J is TRBJ2-3; D perhaps matches TRBD1 (5 bases). From germline, CDR1 is DFQATT and CDR2 SNEGSKA (reference sequence). Deletions cut 3 bases from V and 6 bases from J, with 16 bases between. This CDR3 has 14 residues. The CDR3 region has the DNA TGCAGTGCTAGTGGGGCGCGTGCGCTGGATACGCAGTATTTT. As protein: CSASGARALDTQYF.